This T cell receptor beta chain was recovered during a study of cytomegalovirus exposure and HLA in healthy donors. Study results and caveats: The authors enumerated over 150 TCR beta chains as linked to cytomegalovirus. The authors confirmed in vitro that a few CMV-associated chains were specific for CMV antigens.

PCR amplification relied on 60 Vbeta primers (plus 13 Jbeta primers). Profiling relied on immunoSEQ multiplex PCR, and the TCRdb table lists in-frame clones only, not all of them. Of 150,000 to 200,000 clones in the sample, roughly 77% are singletons; the top ten hold around 1.4%. As regards this clone: Its antigen is still unknown.

The CDR3 totals 14 residues. The sequenced sample consisted of PBMCs. The TCR originated in a woman in her 50s in good health and CMV-seronegative. This chain links TRBV21-1 with TRBJ2-5; the D call of TRBD1 is as the table states it, not checked on the DNA. Gene TRBJ2-7 matches the end of the DNA better, so the J call may be wrong. TRBV21-1 is tagged as a pseudogene. This CDR3 is CASRPDRGQSEQYF. The CDR3 region has the DNA TGTGCCAGCAGACCAGACAGGGGGCAATCCGAGCAGTACTTC.